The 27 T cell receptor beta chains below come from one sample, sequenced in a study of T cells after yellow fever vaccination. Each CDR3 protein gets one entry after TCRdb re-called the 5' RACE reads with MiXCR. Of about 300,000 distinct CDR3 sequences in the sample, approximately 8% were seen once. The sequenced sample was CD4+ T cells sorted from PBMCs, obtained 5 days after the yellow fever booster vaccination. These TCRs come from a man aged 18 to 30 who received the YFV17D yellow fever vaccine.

CDR3 bases: TGTGCCAGCAGCTACCTCGGACTAGCGGGGGACGGCGGGGAGCTGTTTTTT. Encoded protein: CASSYLGLAGDGGELFF. The rearrangement joins TRBV7-2 to TRBJ2-2, with TRBD2 matching 13 bases. From germline, CDR1 is SGHTA and CDR2 FQGNSA. The J segment lost 7 bases and the V segment lost 4 bases, leaving 9 bases of the junction unmatched. The length of the CDR3 is 17 residues.

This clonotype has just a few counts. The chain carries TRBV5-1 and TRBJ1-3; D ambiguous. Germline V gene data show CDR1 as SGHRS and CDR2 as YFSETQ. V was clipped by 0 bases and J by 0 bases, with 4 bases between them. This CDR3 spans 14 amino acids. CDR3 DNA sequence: TGCGCCAGCAGCTTGGTGGCCTCTGGAAACACCATATATTTT. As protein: CASSLVASGNTIYF.

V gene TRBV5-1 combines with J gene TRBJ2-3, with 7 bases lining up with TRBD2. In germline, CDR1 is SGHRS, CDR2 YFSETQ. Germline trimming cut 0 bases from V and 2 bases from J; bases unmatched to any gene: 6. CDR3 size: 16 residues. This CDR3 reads CASSLGLAVPTDTQYF. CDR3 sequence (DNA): TGCGCCAGCAGCTTGGGGCTAGCGGTTCCCACAGATACGCAGTATTTT.

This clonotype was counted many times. The DNA of the CDR3 is TGCGCCAGCAGCTTGCCGGGACCAGCGAACACCGGGGAGCTGTTTTTT. Translation gives CASSLPGPANTGELFF. The genes are TRBV5-1 and TRBJ2-2, with D perhaps TRBD1 or TRBD2 (5 bases each). The germline CDR1 and CDR2 sequences are SGHRS and YFSETQ. V lost 1 base, J lost 0 bases, and 10 bases lay in between. This CDR3 has 16 amino acids.

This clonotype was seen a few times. Here the CDR3 DNA reads TGCGCCAGCAGCCAAGATTACAGCTCTGGAAACACCATATATTTT. Translation gives CASSQDYSSGNTIYF. This chain joins TRBV4-3 and TRBJ1-3; D ambiguous. Trimming cost V 0 bases and J 0 bases, with 6 bases left between them. CDR1 and CDR2 (germline): LGHNA, YSLEER. The CDR3 is 15 residues long.

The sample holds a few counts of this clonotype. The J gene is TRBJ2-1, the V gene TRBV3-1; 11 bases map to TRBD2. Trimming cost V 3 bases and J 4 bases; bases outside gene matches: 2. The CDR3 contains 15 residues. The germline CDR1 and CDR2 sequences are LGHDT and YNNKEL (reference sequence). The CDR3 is CASSHPSGGYNEQFF. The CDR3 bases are TGTGCCAGCAGCCACCCTAGCGGGGGGTACAATGAGCAGTTCTTC.

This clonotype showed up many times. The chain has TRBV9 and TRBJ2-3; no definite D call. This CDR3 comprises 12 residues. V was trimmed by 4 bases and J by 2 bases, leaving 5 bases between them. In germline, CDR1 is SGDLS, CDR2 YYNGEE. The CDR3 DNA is TGTGCCAGCAGCTCCAACACAGATACGCAGTATTTT. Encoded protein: CASSSNTDTQYF.

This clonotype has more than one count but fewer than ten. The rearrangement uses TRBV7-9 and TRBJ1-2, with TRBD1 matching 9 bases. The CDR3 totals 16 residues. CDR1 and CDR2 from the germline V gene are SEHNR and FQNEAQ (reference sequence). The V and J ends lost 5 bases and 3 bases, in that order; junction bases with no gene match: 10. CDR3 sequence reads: CASSPGQGSGYYGYTF. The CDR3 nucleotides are TGTGCCAGCAGCCCGGGACAGGGTTCGGGTTACTATGGCTACACCTTC.

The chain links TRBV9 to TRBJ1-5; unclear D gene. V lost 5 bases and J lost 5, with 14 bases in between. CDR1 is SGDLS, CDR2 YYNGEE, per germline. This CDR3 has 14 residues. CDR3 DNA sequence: TGTGCCAGCAGTTCCACAGAAAGCTATCAGCCCCAGCATTTT. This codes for CASSSTESYQPQHF.

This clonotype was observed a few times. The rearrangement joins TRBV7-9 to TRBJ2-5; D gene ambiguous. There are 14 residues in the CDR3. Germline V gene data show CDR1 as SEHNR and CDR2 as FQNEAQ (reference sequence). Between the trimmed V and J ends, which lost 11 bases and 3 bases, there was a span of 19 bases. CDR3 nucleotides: TGTGCCGGCGCCTGGGTTAGGTATGAAGAGACCCAGTACTTC. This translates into CAGAWVRYEETQYF.

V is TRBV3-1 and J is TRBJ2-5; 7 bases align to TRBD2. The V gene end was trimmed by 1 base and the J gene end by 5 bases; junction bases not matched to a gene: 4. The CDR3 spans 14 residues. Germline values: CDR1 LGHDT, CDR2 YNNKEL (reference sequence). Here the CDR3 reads CASSQGAGRETQYF. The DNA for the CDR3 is TGTGCCAGCAGCCAAGGAGCGGGGAGGGAGACCCAGTACTTC.

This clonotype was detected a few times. CDR3 residues: CASSWDQSGETQYF. The CDR3 bases are TGTGCCAGCAGCTGGGACCAGTCAGGCGAGACCCAGTACTTC. This chain uses TRBV5-4 with TRBJ2-5, with D possibly called TRBD1 or TRBD2 (5 bases each). V lost 3 bases to trimming and J lost 5 bases, with 14 bases between them. The CDR3 runs to 14 residues. Germline values: CDR1 SGHNT, CDR2 YYREEE (reference sequence).

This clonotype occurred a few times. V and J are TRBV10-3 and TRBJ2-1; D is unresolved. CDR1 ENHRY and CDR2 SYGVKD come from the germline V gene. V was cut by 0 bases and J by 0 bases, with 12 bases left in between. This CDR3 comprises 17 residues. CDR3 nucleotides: TGTGCCATCAGTGAGTCGACTCGGGCAGGCTCCTACAATGAGCAGTTCTTC. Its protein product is CAISESTRAGSYNEQFF.

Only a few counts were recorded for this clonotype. The CDR3: CASSLEHRAGETQYF. The DNA for the CDR3 is TGTGCCAGCAGCTTGGAACACCGGGCTGGGGAGACCCAGTACTTC. This chain uses TRBV7-6 with TRBJ2-5; the D is unclear. Germline CDR1 reads SGHVS; CDR2 reads FNYEAQ. Trimming removed 3 bases from V and 5 bases from J, with 16 bases in between. This CDR3 has 15 residues.

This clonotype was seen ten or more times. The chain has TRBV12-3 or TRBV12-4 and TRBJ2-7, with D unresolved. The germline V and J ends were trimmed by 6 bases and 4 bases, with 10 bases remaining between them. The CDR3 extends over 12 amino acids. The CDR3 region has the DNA TGTGCCAGCAGCTCCCGGTGGTACGAGCAGTACTTC. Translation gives CASSSRWYEQYF.

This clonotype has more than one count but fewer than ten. The CDR3 nucleotides read TGTGCCAGCAGACCCCACAGGGGTCAAGAGACCCAGTACTTC. Encoded protein: CASRPHRGQETQYF. This chain connects TRBV27 to TRBJ2-5; 7 bases are a match to TRBD1. The CDR3 is 14 residues long. Germline assignment: CDR1 MNHEY and CDR2 SMNVEV (reference sequence). Losses at the gene ends were 6 bases for V and 2 bases for J; bases not matched to a gene: 6.

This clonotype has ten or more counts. For the CDR3, the DNA is TGTGCCAGCAGCCGGGACCGGGCGTCGACCCAGTACTTC. This gives the protein CASSRDRASTQYF. The chain employs TRBV5-6 and TRBJ2-5; D possibly uses TRBD1 or TRBD2 (5 bases each). Germline V gene lookup returns CDR1 SGHDT and CDR2 YYEEEE. The ends were cut back, 4 bases at V and 7 bases at J, with 14 bases in the middle. The CDR3 has 13 amino acids.

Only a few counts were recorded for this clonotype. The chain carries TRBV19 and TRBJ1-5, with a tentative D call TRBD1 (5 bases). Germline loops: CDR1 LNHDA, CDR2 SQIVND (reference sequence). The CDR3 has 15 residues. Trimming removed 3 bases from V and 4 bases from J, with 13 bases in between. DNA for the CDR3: TGTGCCAGTAGTATGACGCCCGGGGGAAATCAGCCCCAGCATTTT. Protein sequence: CASSMTPGGNQPQHF.

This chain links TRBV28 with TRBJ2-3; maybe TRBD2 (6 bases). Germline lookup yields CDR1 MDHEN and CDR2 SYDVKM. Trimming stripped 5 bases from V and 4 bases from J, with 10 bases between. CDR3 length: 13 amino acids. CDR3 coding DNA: TGTGCCAGCAGTCGGGACTTATCAGATACGCAGTATTTT. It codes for CASSRDLSDTQYF.

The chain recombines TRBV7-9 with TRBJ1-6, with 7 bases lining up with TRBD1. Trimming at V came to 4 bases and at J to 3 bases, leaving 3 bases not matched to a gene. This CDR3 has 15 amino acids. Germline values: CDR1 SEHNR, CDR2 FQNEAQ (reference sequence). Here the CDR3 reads CASSSGQFYNSPLHF. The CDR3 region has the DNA TGTGCCAGCAGCTCGGGACAGTTCTATAATTCACCCCTCCACTTT. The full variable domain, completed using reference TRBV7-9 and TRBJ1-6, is DTGVSQNPRHKITKRGQNVTFRCDPISEHNRLYWYRQTLGQGPEFLTYFQNEAQLEKSRLLSDRFSAERPKGSFSTLEIQRTEQGDSAMYLCASSSGQFYNSPLHFGNGTRLTVT.

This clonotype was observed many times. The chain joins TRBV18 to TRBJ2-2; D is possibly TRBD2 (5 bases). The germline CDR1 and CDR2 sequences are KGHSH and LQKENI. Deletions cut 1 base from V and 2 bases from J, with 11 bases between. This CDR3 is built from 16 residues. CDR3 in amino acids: CASSPRAAANTGELFF. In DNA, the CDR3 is TGTGCCAGCTCACCACGGGCAGCGGCTAACACCGGGGAGCTGTTTTTT.

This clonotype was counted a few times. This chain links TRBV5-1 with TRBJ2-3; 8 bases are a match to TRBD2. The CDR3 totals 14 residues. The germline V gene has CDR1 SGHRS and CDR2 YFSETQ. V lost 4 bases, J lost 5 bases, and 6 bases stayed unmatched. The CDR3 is CASSPSSGGDTQYF. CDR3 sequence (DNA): TGCGCCAGCAGCCCCAGCAGCGGGGGAGATACGCAGTATTTT.

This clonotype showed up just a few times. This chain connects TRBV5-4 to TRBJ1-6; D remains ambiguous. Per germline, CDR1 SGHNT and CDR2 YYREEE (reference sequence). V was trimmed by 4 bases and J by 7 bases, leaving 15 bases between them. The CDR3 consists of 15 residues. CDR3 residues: CASSGKGRVNSPLHF. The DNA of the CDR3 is TGTGCCAGCAGCGGGAAAGGACGGGTAAATTCACCCCTCCACTTT.

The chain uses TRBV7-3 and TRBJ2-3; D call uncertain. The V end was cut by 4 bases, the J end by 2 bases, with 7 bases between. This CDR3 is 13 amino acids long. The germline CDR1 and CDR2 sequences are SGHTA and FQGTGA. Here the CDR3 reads CASSSSNTDTQYF. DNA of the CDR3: TGTGCCAGCAGCTCAAGCAACACAGATACGCAGTATTTT.

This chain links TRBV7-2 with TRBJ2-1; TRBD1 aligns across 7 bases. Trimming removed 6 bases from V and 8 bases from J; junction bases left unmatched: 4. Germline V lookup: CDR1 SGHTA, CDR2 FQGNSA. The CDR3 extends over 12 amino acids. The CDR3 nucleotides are TGTGCCAGCAGTCGACAGGGCTATGAGCAGTTCTTC. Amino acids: CASSRQGYEQFF.

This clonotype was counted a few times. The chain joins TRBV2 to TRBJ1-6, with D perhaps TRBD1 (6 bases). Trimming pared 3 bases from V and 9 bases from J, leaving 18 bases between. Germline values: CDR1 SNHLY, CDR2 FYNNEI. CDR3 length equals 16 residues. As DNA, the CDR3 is TGTGCCAGCAGTGAGACGAGGGGGGAGAATGGTTCACCCCTCCACTTT. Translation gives CASSETRGENGSPLHF.

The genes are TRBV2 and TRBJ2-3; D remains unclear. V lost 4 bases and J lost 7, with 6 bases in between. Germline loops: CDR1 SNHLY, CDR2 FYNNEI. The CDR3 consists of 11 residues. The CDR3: CASSVVNTQYF. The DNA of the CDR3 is TGTGCCAGCAGTGTAGTTAATACGCAGTATTTT.